The 29 T cell receptor beta chains presented below share a single source sample, sequenced in a study of OX40 agonist ivuxolimab in advanced cancers. TCRdb keeps only in-frame clones here, not all; method: immunoSEQ multiplex PCR. This sample has 42,000 or so clones, with approximately 84% found just once. Specimen: CD4+ or CD8+ T cells sorted from blood, collected in a trial of the OX40 agonist ivuxolimab. These receptors all stem from an adult with an advanced solid tumor such as melanoma, head and neck, liver or kidney cancer.

This sequence joins TRBV4-3 and TRBJ2-7; TRBD2 aligns across 10 bases. The CDR3 covers 15 residues. After removal of 3 bases from V and 3 bases from J, the junction contained 5 bases not matched to a gene. Germline-derived CDR1 and CDR2 are LGHNA and YSLEER. In nucleotides, the CDR3 is TGCGCCAGCAGCCAGACCGGGACTAGCGTCTACGAGCAGTACTTC. Residues: CASSQTGTSVYEQYF.

This clone has a count of ten or more. This chain joins TRBV4-2 and TRBJ1-1; D ambiguous. Trimming cost V 2 bases and J 5 bases, with 9 bases left between them. The CDR3 is 13 amino acids. In germline, CDR1 is LGHNA, CDR2 YNFKEQ. The CDR3 DNA follows: TGTGCCAGCAGCCAAAATGACGGGACTGAAGCTTTCTTT. Translation: CASSQNDGTEAFF.

In its sample, this clone was seen once. The chain recombines TRBV21-1 with TRBJ2-1. TRBV21-1 constitutes a pseudogene. This CDR3 has 14 residues. In DNA, the CDR3 is TGTGCCAGCAGCAAATGCTGCCCCTCGTGTGAGCAGTTCTTC. Its protein product is CASSKCCPSCEQFF.

The chain combines TRBV6-5 with TRBJ2-3; TRBD2 matches 9 bases. This CDR3 has 15 amino acids. CDR1 and CDR2 (germline): MNHEY, SVGAGI. V was clipped by 4 bases and J by 6 bases; unmatched bases: 8. The CDR3 sequence: CASSFDSGRADTQYF. CDR3 bases: TGTGCCAGCAGTTTCGATAGCGGGAGAGCGGATACGCAGTATTTT.

This clone was picked up one time. The chain is built from TRBV19 and TRBJ2-1; 7 nucleotides line up with TRBD2. Germline CDR1 reads LNHDA; CDR2 reads SQIVND (reference sequence). V was clipped by 5 bases and J by 8 bases; unmatched bases: 9. The CDR3 extends over 14 amino acids. Here the CDR3 reads CASSGELAYDEQFF. In DNA, the CDR3 is TGTGCCAGTAGTGGAGAACTAGCGTATGATGAGCAGTTCTTC.

V gene TRBV18 combines with J gene TRBJ1-5; the D gene is possibly TRBD1 (5 bases). CDR3 length: 11 amino acids. With 5 bases removed from V and 10 bases from J, the gap between germline ends came to 9 bases. Germline V CDR1 and CDR2: KGHSH, LQKENI. Here the CDR3 DNA reads TGTGCCAGCTCAACGGGGGGTCCCCAGCATTTT. Protein product: CASSTGGPQHF.

V usage is TRBV28 and J usage is TRBJ2-7; possibly TRBD1 for D (6 bases). Trimming left V 3 bases short and J 2 bases short, with 11 bases between. Looked up from germline, CDR1 is MDHEN and CDR2 is SYDVKM. The CDR3 consists of 14 residues. The CDR3 is CASSFRDTPYEQYF. In nucleotides, the CDR3 is TGTGCCAGCAGTTTCCGGGACACGCCCTACGAGCAGTACTTC.

Of note for this clone: The junction departs from the called germline gene at one end, perhaps through a read error. V gene TRBV5-6 combines with J gene TRBJ2-7; TRBD1 agrees at 7 bases. This CDR3 has 15 residues. Germline V gene data show CDR1 as SGHDT and CDR2 as YYEEEE. CDR3 nucleotides: TGTGCCGGCAGCCTCACAGGGGAAGGACGCTACGAGCAGTACTTC. It codes for CAGSLTGEGRYEQYF.

In this sample, this clone turned up once. The chain joins TRBV6-5 to TRBJ2-7; weak D call: TRBD2 (5 bases). V lost 0 bases, J lost 0 bases, and 9 bases lay in between. Germline V lookup: CDR1 MNHEY, CDR2 SVGAGI. CDR3 length equals 15 residues. CDR3 nucleotide sequence: TGTGCCAGCAGTTACTCGAGTGGGAGCTCCTACGAGCAGTACTTC. Translating gives CASSYSSGSSYEQYF.

This rearrangement joins TRBV19 to TRBJ1-2; TRBD1 is a possible D gene (6 bases). The CDR3 is 13 residues long. Germline-derived CDR1 and CDR2 are LNHDA and SQIVND (reference sequence). V was pared by 5 bases and J by 4 bases, with 11 bases between. The CDR3 loop is CASSFRGSYGYTF. CDR3 bases: TGTGCCAGTAGTTTCAGGGGCTCCTATGGCTACACCTTC. Using reference TRBV19 and TRBJ1-2 for the parts outside the CDR3, the full variable domain is DGGITQSPKYLFRKEGQNVTLSCEQNLNHDAMYWYRQDPGQGLRLIYYSQIVNDFQKGDIAEGYSVSREKKESFPLTVTSAQKNPTAFYLCASSFRGSYGYTFGSGTRLTVV.

The chain combines TRBV27 with TRBJ2-3; 8 nucleotides align to TRBD2. Germline values: CDR1 MNHEY, CDR2 SMNVEV (reference sequence). The V and J ends lost 2 bases and 2 bases, in that order; junction bases with no gene match: 3. CDR3 length: 15 residues. This CDR3 is CASSLVLADTDTQYF. The CDR3 DNA follows: TGTGCCAGCAGTTTAGTACTAGCGGACACAGATACGCAGTATTTT.

CDR3 amino acids: CASSRQGPNEQYF. The DNA for the CDR3 is TGTGCCAGCAGCCGACAGGGACCCAACGAGCAGTACTTC. This chain links TRBV27 with TRBJ2-7; 7 nucleotides align to TRBD1. The V gene end was trimmed by 6 bases and the J gene end by 5 bases; junction bases not matched to a gene: 7. The CDR3 consists of 13 residues. CDR1 and CDR2 (germline): MNHEY, SMNVEV (reference sequence).

The chain is built from TRBV7-8 and TRBJ2-1; weak D call: TRBD2 (5 bases). With 5 bases removed from V and 0 bases from J, the gap between germline ends came to 11 bases. CDR3 length: 15 residues. Germline V lookup: CDR1 SGHVS, CDR2 FQNEAQ. CDR3 DNA: TGTGCCAGCAGCCAGCAGCGGAGCTCCTACAATGAGCAGTTCTTC. Translation: CASSQQRSSYNEQFF.

V usage is TRBV15 and J usage is TRBJ2-7; 7 bases map to TRBD2. The V and J ends lost 0 bases and 4 bases, in that order; junction bases with no gene match: 9. This CDR3 contains 16 residues. Germline V gene sequence: CDR1 LNHNV, CDR2 YYDKDF (reference sequence). This chain's CDR3 is CATSRDRLAFLYEQYF. The DNA of the CDR3 is TGTGCCACCAGCAGAGATCGACTAGCCTTTCTGTACGAGCAGTACTTC.

The rearrangement joins TRBV6-5 to TRBJ2-7; D tentatively fits TRBD1 or TRBD2 (6 bases each). The CDR3 extends over 13 amino acids. The V gene lost 6 bases and the J gene lost 7 bases, with 16 bases spanning the gap. CDR1 MNHEY and CDR2 SVGAGI come from the germline V gene. The CDR3 spells CASSSTGRIEQYF. DNA of the CDR3: TGTGCCAGCAGCTCCACAGGGAGGATTGAGCAGTACTTC.

The gene calls are TRBV7-9 and TRBJ2-7, with D unclear. V lost 5 bases and J 2 bases, leaving 19 bases between the germline ends. Germline assignment: CDR1 SEHNR and CDR2 FQNEAQ (reference sequence). The CDR3 totals 16 residues. Here the CDR3 reads CASSAPDGAATYEQYF. DNA of the CDR3: TGTGCCAGCAGCGCGCCGGACGGAGCCGCGACCTACGAGCAGTACTTC.

The rearrangement joins TRBV28 to TRBJ1-1; D is undetermined. V was trimmed by 1 base and J by 2 bases, leaving 8 bases between them. Germline CDR1 reads MDHEN; CDR2 reads SYDVKM. The CDR3 is made up of 14 amino acids. CDR3 bases: TGTGCCAGCAGTTTATACCAGGACAACACTGAAGCTTTCTTT. Residues: CASSLYQDNTEAFF.

V gene TRBV5-1 combines with J gene TRBJ2-1; the D is unclear. Germline-derived CDR1 and CDR2 are SGHRS and YFSETQ. V dropped 0 bases and J dropped 6 bases, with 7 bases sitting between them. The CDR3 loop spans 13 amino acids. CDR3 sequence: CASSLVGGNEQFF. The CDR3 bases are TGCGCCAGCAGCTTGGTGGGCGGCAATGAGCAGTTCTTC.

The chain uses TRBV7-8 and TRBJ2-1; 7 bases line up with TRBD2. The germline gives CDR1 SGHVS, CDR2 FQNEAQ. Germline trimming cut 1 base from V and 7 bases from J; bases unmatched to any gene: 4. The CDR3 length is 14 residues. The CDR3: CASSLGGGGNEQFF. In nucleotides, the CDR3 is TGTGCCAGCAGCTTAGGTGGGGGAGGGAATGAGCAGTTCTTC.

This chain joins TRBV5-6 and TRBJ2-7; TRBD1 is a possible D gene (6 bases). CDR1 SGHDT and CDR2 YYEEEE come from the germline V gene. The CDR3 runs 14 residues. Trimming shortened V by 6 bases and J by 2 bases, and 15 bases separated the two germline ends. Here the CDR3 reads CASNRDNEAYEQYF. As DNA, the CDR3 is TGTGCCAGCAACCGGGACAACGAAGCCTACGAGCAGTACTTC.

J is TRBJ1-5 and V is TRBV28; 7 nucleotides agree with TRBD1. CDR1 and CDR2 from the germline V gene are MDHEN and SYDVKM. This CDR3 contains 15 residues. The trim removed 5 bases at V and 4 bases at J, leaving 8 bases unmatched. CDR3 loop: CASSNRGPGNQPQHF. CDR3 nucleotide sequence: TGTGCCAGCAGTAACAGGGGTCCGGGAAATCAGCCCCAGCATTTT.

This clone appeared a few times. This chain uses TRBV6-6 with TRBJ2-2; D unresolved. The V and J ends lost 8 bases and 3 bases respectively, with 7 bases between them. Per the germline V gene, CDR1 is MNHNY and CDR2 is SVGAGI (reference sequence). The CDR3 consists of 12 residues. This CDR3 reads CASSADTGELFF. For the CDR3, the DNA is TGTGCCAGCTCGGCCGACACCGGGGAGCTGTTTTTT.

This clone was seen once. The CDR3: CASSRTGSDEKLFF. The CDR3 DNA is TGTGCCAGCAGTAGGACAGGGTCCGATGAAAAACTGTTTTTT. The chain has TRBV2 and TRBJ1-4; TRBD1 matches at 8 bases. Germline lookup yields CDR1 SNHLY and CDR2 FYNNEI. The CDR3 contains 14 residues. Unmatched junction bases numbered 5, after V lost 5 bases and J lost 6 bases. The full variable domain, with the rest looked up from reference TRBV2 and TRBJ1-4, is EPEVTQTPSHQVTQMGQEVILRCVPISNHLYFYWYRQILGQKVEFLVSFYNNEISEKSEIFDDQFSVERPDGSNFTLKIRSTKLEDSAMYFCASSRTGSDEKLFFGSGTQLSVL.

The rearrangement uses TRBV11-2 and TRBJ2-5; 11 nucleotides line up with TRBD2. CDR3 length: 17 amino acids. Trimming took 5 bases from V and 5 from J; bases not matched to a gene: 13. Germline V gives CDR1 SGHAT, CDR2 FQNNGV. CDR3 sequence: CASSPRGLADPRETQYF. The DNA of the CDR3 is TGTGCCAGCAGCCCCAGGGGACTAGCGGACCCCAGGGAGACCCAGTACTTC.

The V and J genes are TRBV7-9 and TRBJ1-2; D unclear. CDR3 length: 11 amino acids. V gave up 4 bases and J gave up 8 bases, with 8 bases separating them. The germline CDR1 and CDR2 sequences are SEHNR and FQNEAQ (reference sequence). The CDR3 protein is CASSYAWGYTF. The CDR3 region has the DNA TGTGCCAGCAGCTACGCCTGGGGCTACACCTTC.

This chain links TRBV5-1 with TRBJ2-3; tentative D call: TRBD2 (6 bases). V dropped 3 bases and J dropped 0 bases, with 14 bases sitting between them. There are 16 residues in the CDR3. The germline V gene has CDR1 SGHRS and CDR2 YFSETQ. CDR3 protein: CASSSGERVSTDTQYF. In DNA, the CDR3 is TGCGCCAGCAGCTCTGGGGAGCGGGTAAGCACAGATACGCAGTATTTT.

Worth noting for this clone: The same CDR3 can be traced to other DNA sequences in this sample. This chain joins TRBV6-1 and TRBJ2-7; 9 bases are a match to TRBD1. V was pared by 6 bases and J by 0 bases, with 6 bases of the junction left unmatched. The CDR3 has 15 amino acids. CDR1 is MNHNS, CDR2 SASEGT, per germline. CDR3 loop: CASRTGQGISYEQYF. The CDR3 nucleotides read TGTGCCAGCAGGACAGGACAGGGGATCTCCTACGAGCAGTACTTC.

The chain uses TRBV7-8 and TRBJ2-1; 15 nucleotides match TRBD2. The CDR3 loop spans 19 amino acids. V shed 4 bases, J shed 4 bases, and the junction held 11 bases outside the gene matches. CDR1 is SGHVS, CDR2 FQNEAQ, per germline. CDR3 region: CASSYPGLAGGPIYNEQFF. CDR3 nucleotides: TGTGCCAGCAGCTACCCGGGACTAGCGGGAGGCCCGATTTACAATGAGCAGTTCTTC.

This sequence joins TRBV27 and TRBJ2-7, with D uncertain. The CDR3 runs to 13 residues. Between the trimmed V and J ends, which lost 5 bases and 0 bases, there was a span of 8 bases. Per the germline V gene, CDR1 is MNHEY and CDR2 is SMNVEV (reference sequence). CDR3 sequence reads: CASSQATSYEQYF. As DNA, the CDR3 is TGTGCCAGCAGTCAAGCGACCTCCTACGAGCAGTACTTC.